This T cell receptor (beta chain) was retrieved from a study of cytomegalovirus exposure and HLA in healthy donors. Measured with immunoSEQ multiplex PCR; TCRdb has only the in-frame clones, and not every one. Altogether fewer than 200,000 clones are present, about 90% being singletons, with the ten largest covering approximately 3%. Germline assignment: CDR1 SEHNR and CDR2 FQNEAQ (reference sequence). The CDR3 is 15 amino acids. V lost 0 bases and J lost 5, with 13 bases in between. Study-level results: Reports credit the classifier with highly specific, highly sensitive diagnosis of cytomegalovirus status.

Comments on this clone: No antigen is known for it.

The rearrangement links TRBV7-9 to TRBJ1-2, with a possible D match to TRBD1 (6 bases). The TCR comes from a woman aged 18-35 years in good health and CMV-seropositive. The sequenced material came from PBMCs. In nucleotides, the CDR3 is TGTGCCAGCAGCTTAGCGGCAGGGGCCCAGTATGGCTACACCTTC. This translates into CASSLAAGAQYGYTF.